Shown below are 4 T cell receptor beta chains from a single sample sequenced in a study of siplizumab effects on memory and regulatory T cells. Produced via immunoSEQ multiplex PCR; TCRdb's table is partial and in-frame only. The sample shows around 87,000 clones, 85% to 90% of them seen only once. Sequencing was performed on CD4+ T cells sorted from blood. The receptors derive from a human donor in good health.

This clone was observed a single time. For the CDR3, the DNA is TGTGCCACCAGCAGAGAAGACAGCGGTTACAATGAGCAGTTCTTC. This translates into CATSREDSGYNEQFF. V gene TRBV15 combines with J gene TRBJ2-1, with D perhaps TRBD1 or TRBD2 (5 bases each). The CDR3 is 15 amino acids. V was cut by 0 bases and J by 4 bases, with 10 bases left in between. Germline V gene sequence: CDR1 LNHNV, CDR2 YYDKDF (reference sequence).

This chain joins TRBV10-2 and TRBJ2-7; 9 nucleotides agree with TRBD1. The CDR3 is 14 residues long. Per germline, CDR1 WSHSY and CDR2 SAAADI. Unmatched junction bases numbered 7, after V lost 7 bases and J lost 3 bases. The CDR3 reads CASTRGTGNYEQYF. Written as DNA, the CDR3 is TGCGCCAGCACCCGGGGGACAGGGAACTACGAGCAGTACTTC.

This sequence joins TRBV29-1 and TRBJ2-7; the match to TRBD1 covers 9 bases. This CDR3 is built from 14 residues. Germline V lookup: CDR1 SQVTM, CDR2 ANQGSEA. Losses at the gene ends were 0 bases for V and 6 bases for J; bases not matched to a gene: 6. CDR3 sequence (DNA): TGCAGCGTTGAAGACGACAGGGGGATGGGCGAGCAGTACTTC. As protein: CSVEDDRGMGEQYF.

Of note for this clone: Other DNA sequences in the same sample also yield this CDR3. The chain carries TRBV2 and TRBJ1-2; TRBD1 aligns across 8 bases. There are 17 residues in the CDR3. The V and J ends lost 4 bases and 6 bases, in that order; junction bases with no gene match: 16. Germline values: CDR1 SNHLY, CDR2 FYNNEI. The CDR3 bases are TGTGCCAGCAGTGTCCGGACAGGGAAGATGTTTGCGAATGGCTACACCTTC. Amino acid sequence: CASSVRTGKMFANGYTF. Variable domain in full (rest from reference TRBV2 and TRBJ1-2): EPEVTQTPSHQVTQMGQEVILRCVPISNHLYFYWYRQILGQKVEFLVSFYNNEISEKSEIFDDQFSVERPDGSNFTLKIRSTKLEDSAMYFCASSVRTGKMFANGYTFGSGTRLTVV.